A selection of T cell receptor beta chains follows, all from one sample in a study of regulatory T cells in long-lasting Graves disease. TCRdb recomputed calls from the multiplex PCR reads with MiXCR, one row per CDR3 protein. Among 680,000 or so distinct CDR3 sequences listed, around 15% were seen once. This same sample was also taken into another study, of T cells in Graves' hyperthyroidism and ophthalmopathy.

Sequencing used peripheral blood mononuclear cells (PBMCs), obtained at new diagnosis, from a patient treated with antithyroid drugs. Receptors were obtained from a woman in her 30s with Graves disease. CDR3s include the opening cysteine and the closing phenylalanine or tryptophan. Fields, in order: V gene, J gene, clone size, D gene, CDR3 protein, CDR3 DNA. D genes are given only for firm matches. Size is stated for part of the rows, as once, few or many counts, or as a class when the clone is expanded.

>TRBV5-1|TRBJ2-2|many|NA
CASSSTNSGELFF
TGCGCCAGCAGTTCAACTAATTCCGGGGAGCTGTTTTTT
>TRBV20-1|TRBJ1-1|NA|NA
CSASTGTDGTEAFF
TGCAGTGCTTCCACCGGGACGGATGGGACTGAAGCTTTCTTT
>TRBV20-1|TRBJ2-1|many|NA
CSAQGVREQFF
TGCAGTGCACAAGGAGTCCGGGAGCAGTTCTTC
>TRBV6-7|TRBJ1-5|few|TRBD1
CASSYDRGRPHQPQHF
TGTGCCAGCAGTTACGACAGGGGCAGGCCCCATCAGCCCCAGCATTTT
>TRBV2|TRBJ1-5|many|TRBD1
CASSEGQGPSNQPQHF
TGTGCCAGCAGTGAAGGACAGGGCCCTAGCAATCAGCCCCAGCATTTT
>TRBV11-2|TRBJ2-1|many|NA
CASSSFLRLAVDEQFF
TGTGCCAGCAGCTCATTCCTTAGACTGGCGGTGGATGAGCAGTTCTTC
>TRBV7-9|TRBJ1-1|many|NA
CASSRAGAEAFF
TGTGCCAGCAGCCGGGCGGGGGCTGAAGCTTTCTTT
>TRBV2|TRBJ2-7|many|TRBD1
CASTGTALYEQYF
TGTGCCAGCACCGGGACAGCGCTCTACGAGCAGTACTTC
>TRBV5-1|TRBJ1-1|many|NA
CASSLVGGEAFF
TGTGCCAGCAGCTTAGTTGGGGGCGAAGCTTTCTTT
>TRBV27|TRBJ2-2|few|TRBD2
CASSWDDGRDPSGRAGGELFF
TGTGCCAGCAGTTGGGATGACGGAAGGGATCCTAGCGGGAGGGCCGGAGGGGAGCTGTTTTTT
>TRBV28|TRBJ2-3|many|TRBD2
CASRGWTSGIRQLSTDTQYF
TGTGCCAGCAGGGGTTGGACTAGCGGGATACGACAACTTAGCACAGATACGCAGTATTTT
>TRBV27|TRBJ2-5|NA|NA
CASSLWAGKETQYF
TGTGCCAGCAGTTTATGGGCAGGGAAAGAGACCCAGTACTTC
>TRBV7-2|TRBJ2-6|NA|NA
CASFLTRGAGANVLTF
TGTGCCAGCTTCCTAACAAGAGGCGCTGGGGCCAACGTCCTGACTTTC
>TRBV29-1|TRBJ2-3|few|TRBD2
CSAAYLAGGITDTQYF
TGCAGCGCCGCTTACCTAGCGGGAGGGATCACAGATACGCAGTATTTT
>TRBV19|TRBJ1-4|NA|NA
CASTKWGSEGELFF
TGTGCCAGTACCAAATGGGGCTCCGAGGGGGAACTGTTTTTT
>TRBV6-2/TRBV6-3|TRBJ1-2|many|NA
CASSDRIGVPPPHGYTF
TGTGCCAGCAGTGACAGAATCGGAGTTCCCCCCCCCCACGGCTACACCTTC
>TRBV30|TRBJ2-5|few|TRBD2
CAWSERTRRRETQYF
TGTGCCTGGAGTGAGAGGACTAGACGTCGGGAGACCCAGTACTTC
>TRBV19|TRBJ1-1|many|NA
CASSIVGLAEAFF
TGTGCCAGTAGTATAGTAGGACTTGCTGAAGCTTTCTTT
>TRBV29-1|TRBJ2-1|NA|TRBD2
CSSGLAGEGEQFF
TGCAGCTCGGGACTAGCGGGAGAGGGTGAGCAGTTCTTC
>TRBV6-2/TRBV6-3|TRBJ2-1|few|TRBD2
CASSKAGGEDEQFF
TGTGCCAGCAGTAAAGCGGGAGGGGAGGATGAGCAGTTCTTC
>TRBV20-1|TRBJ2-5|few|NA
CSAPAQITYQETQYF
TGCAGTGCGCCGGCGCAGATAACGTACCAAGAGACCCAGTACTTC
>TRBV12-3/TRBV12-4|TRBJ1-2|NA|TRBD1
CASSTGVYYGYTF
TGTGCCAGCAGTACAGGGGTGTACTATGGCTACACCTTC
>TRBV4-1|TRBJ2-7|few|NA
CASSQSEGREQYF
TGCGCCAGCAGCCAATCTGAGGGGCGCGAGCAGTACTTC
>TRBV20-1|TRBJ1-4|few|NA
CSLPGPRPHNEKLFF
TGCAGCTTACCCGGTCCCAGGCCCCATAATGAAAAACTGTTTTTT
>TRBV7-2|TRBJ2-4|few|NA
CASSLVGGRVIIQYF
TGTGCCAGCAGCTTAGTCGGGGGGCGCGTAATCATTCAGTACTTC
>TRBV6-1|TRBJ2-2|few|TRBD2
CASRNLAGGYTGELFF
TGTGCCAGCAGGAACCTAGCGGGAGGGTACACCGGGGAGCTGTTTTTT
>TRBV6-5|TRBJ2-1|NA|NA
CASSYAFGETQHF
TGTGCCAGCAGTTACGCCTTCGGGGAGACCCAGCACTTC
>TRBV20-1|TRBJ2-7|NA|TRBD1
CSAPVTGNSYEQYF
TGCAGTGCTCCCGTGACAGGGAACTCCTACGAGCAGTACTTC
>TRBV19|TRBJ2-2|NA|TRBD2
CASSTLAGTGELFF
TGTGCCAGTAGTACACTAGCGGGCACCGGGGAGCTGTTTTTT
>TRBV6-1|TRBJ2-3|many|NA
CASKRGGAGTDTQYF
TGTGCCTCCAAAAGGGGGGGCGCTGGCACAGATACGCAGTATTTT
>TRBV19|TRBJ1-5|NA|NA
CASSVTDYSNQPQHF
TGTGCCAGTAGTGTCACAGACTATAGCAATCAGCCCCAGCATTTT
>TRBV11-2|TRBJ2-2|many|NA
CASSLTQMNTGELFF
TGTGCCAGCAGCTTAACTCAGATGAACACCGGGGAGCTGTTTTTT
>TRBV29-1|TRBJ1-1|few|NA
CSVEDRRSGEAFF
TGCAGCGTTGAAGATCGGCGGTCGGGCGAAGCTTTCTTT
>TRBV5-1|TRBJ1-2|NA|NA
CASSAKGSGYTF
TGCGCCAGCAGCGCCAAGGGAAGTGGCTACACCTTC
>TRBV11-1|TRBJ1-4|few|NA
CASSLRNPSINEKLFF
TGTGCCAGCAGCTTACGGAACCCATCAATAAATGAAAAACTGTTTTTT
>TRBV6-2/TRBV6-3|TRBJ1-1|many|TRBD1
CASRPPAGTVSTEAFF
TGTGCCAGCAGACCCCCGGCAGGGACAGTGAGCACTGAAGCTTTCTTT
>TRBV28|TRBJ1-2|few|TRBD1
CASSFQGQGAHGYTF
TGTGCCAGCAGTTTTCAAGGACAGGGGGCACATGGCTACACCTTC
>TRBV27|TRBJ1-5|NA|TRBD1
CASRGTGINNQPQHF
TGTGCCAGCAGGGGGACAGGGATTAACAATCAGCCCCAGCATTTT
>TRBV11-2|TRBJ1-1|few|NA
CASSLGLWVDDTEAFF
TGTGCCAGCAGCTTAGGACTTTGGGTAGACGACACTGAAGCTTTCTTT
>TRBV24-1|TRBJ2-3|NA|NA
CATKGGSDTQYF
TGTGCCACCAAAGGGGGATCAGATACGCAGTATTTT
>TRBV28|TRBJ1-4|many|TRBD1
CASSLGGQGGEKLFF
TGTGCCAGCAGTTTGGGAGGACAGGGCGGCGAAAAACTGTTTTTT
>TRBV5-1|TRBJ2-1|NA|TRBD2
CASSLVGTSGILSYNEQFF
TGCGCCAGCAGCTTGGTCGGGACTAGCGGGATCCTCTCCTACAATGAGCAGTTCTTC
>TRBV7-3|TRBJ1-1|many|TRBD1
CASSRTGVLGNTEAFF
TGTGCCAGCAGCCGGACAGGGGTCCTTGGAAACACTGAAGCTTTCTTT
>TRBV2|TRBJ1-2|few|NA
CASRRTSNYGYTF
TGTGCCAGCAGGAGGACGAGTAACTATGGCTACACCTTC
>TRBV5-5|TRBJ1-4|few|TRBD1
CASSQTRGRTANEKLFF
TGTGCCAGCAGCCAGACCAGGGGGCGCACGGCTAATGAAAAACTGTTTTTT
>TRBV29-1|TRBJ2-3|few|NA
CSVERQDGSTDTQYF
TGCAGCGTTGAACGGCAGGATGGTAGCACAGATACGCAGTATTTT
>TRBV10-2|TRBJ2-7|NA|NA
CASSEWGDEQYF
TGCGCCAGCAGTGAGTGGGGAGACGAGCAGTACTTC
>TRBV6-1|TRBJ2-5|few|NA
CASRIRGQPQETQYF
TGTGCCAGCAGAATAAGGGGACAACCCCAAGAGACCCAGTACTTC
>TRBV30|TRBJ1-5|few|NA
CAWSVPAGVSGQPQHF
TGTGCCTGGAGTGTACCTGCAGGGGTGTCGGGTCAGCCCCAGCATTTT
>TRBV20-1|TRBJ1-2|many|NA
CSASPGVNYGYTF
TGCAGTGCTAGTCCAGGGGTTAACTATGGCTACACCTTC